This TCR beta chain originates from a study of neurological immune-mediated disorders. This clonotype was seen repeatedly, ten times or more. V lost 6 bases and J lost 0; bases outside the gene matches: 8. The CDR3 has 16 residues. One entry per CDR3 protein, called by TCRdb with MiXCR from the 5' RACE reads. The sample holds 80,000 to 100,000 distinct CDR3 sequences, approximately 3.5% seen once. Sequences were obtained from PBMCs. The sequence was obtained from a woman between 50 and 59 years old with multiple sclerosis. The J gene is TRBJ1-3, the V gene TRBV12-3 or TRBV12-4; 7 bases line up with TRBD1. CDR3 loop: CASSLSYRGSGNTIYF. The CDR3 bases are TGTGCCAGCAGCCTTTCCTACAGGGGCTCTGGAAACACCATATATTTT.